Presented here are 17 T cell receptor beta chains from one specimen sequenced in a study of cytomegalovirus exposure and HLA in healthy donors. 13 Jbeta primers and 60 Vbeta primers were used for the PCR. The table came from immunoSEQ multiplex PCR; TCRdb's copy has only in-frame clones and leaves some out. The sample gives about 250,000 clones, approximately 70% of which show up once; around 2% is in the top ten. The material sequenced was PBMCs. The receptors come from a female donor in good health and CMV-seronegative.

The rearrangement links TRBV7-6 to TRBJ2-7; TRBD1 agrees at 7 bases. Per the germline V gene, CDR1 is SGHVS and CDR2 is FNYEAQ. This CDR3 spans 15 amino acids. Unmatched junction bases numbered 7, after V lost 5 bases and J lost 0 bases. The CDR3 is CASSAGGTRSYEQYF. In DNA, the CDR3 is TGTGCCAGCAGCGCAGGGGGTACACGCTCCTACGAGCAGTACTTC. Filled out from reference TRBV7-6 and TRBJ2-7, the complete variable domain reads GAGVSQSPRYKVTKRGQDVALRCDPISGHVSLYWYRQALGQGPEFLTYFNYEAQQDKSGLPNDRFSAERPEGSISTLTIQRTEQRDSAMYRCASSAGGTRSYEQYFGPGTRLTVT.

This chain connects TRBV18 to TRBJ1-2; no clear D gene. Per the germline V gene, CDR1 is KGHSH and CDR2 is LQKENI. This CDR3 has 15 residues. The ends were cut back, 4 bases at V and 4 bases at J, with 16 bases in the middle. DNA of the CDR3: TGTGCCAGCTCACGCCGGACGGAGGAGTTCTATGGCTACACCTTC. Translated: CASSRRTEEFYGYTF.

The gene calls are TRBV18 and TRBJ2-7, with no clear D. This CDR3 contains 14 residues. Deletions cut 3 bases from V and 0 bases from J, with 9 bases between. The germline V gene encodes CDR1 KGHSH and CDR2 LQKENI. The CDR3 DNA sequence: TGTGCCAGCTCACCCCCGGGTAGCTCCTACGAGCAGTACTTC. Translating gives CASSPPGSSYEQYF.

The rearrangement links TRBV28 to TRBJ2-7, with D perhaps TRBD2 (5 bases). Trimming shortened V by 6 bases and J by 2 bases, and 20 bases separated the two germline ends. Looked up from germline, CDR1 is MDHEN and CDR2 is SYDVKM. The CDR3 has 16 amino acids. CDR3 amino acids: CASRPPYPAGAYEQYF. For the CDR3, the DNA is TGTGCCAGCAGACCACCTTACCCGGCCGGGGCCTACGAGCAGTACTTC. The variable domain in full, completed from reference TRBV28 and TRBJ2-7, reads DVKVTQSSRYLVKRTGEKVFLECVQDMDHENMFWYRQDPGLGLRLIYFSYDVKMKEKGDIPEGYSVSREKKERFSLILESASTNQTSMYLCASRPPYPAGAYEQYFGPGTRLTVT.

This rearrangement joins TRBV7-2 to TRBJ2-3, with 7 bases that match TRBD1. This CDR3 contains 15 residues. Trimming took 1 base from V and 3 from J; bases not matched to a gene: 4. The V gene's germline CDR1 is SGHTA and CDR2 FQGNSA. The CDR3 spells CASSLEGGATDTQYF. Written as DNA, the CDR3 is TGTGCCAGCAGCTTAGAAGGGGGCGCAACAGATACGCAGTATTTT.

Concerning this clone: The junction shows a germline mismatch at one end, possibly a read error. The CDR3 nucleotides are TGTGCCAGCAGTTTGCCTAGCGGGAGGAAGTACGGGCAGTACTTC. Protein sequence: CASSLPSGRKYGQYF. The V gene is TRBV28, the J gene TRBJ2-7; 11 bases line up with TRBD2. Per germline, CDR1 MDHEN and CDR2 SYDVKM. The CDR3 totals 15 residues.

The chain recombines TRBV19 with TRBJ1-5, with D perhaps matching TRBD1 (6 bases). The CDR3 extends over 16 amino acids. Trimming left V 6 bases short and J 1 base short, with 16 bases between. Germline CDR1 is LNHDA and CDR2 is SQIVND (reference sequence). DNA for the CDR3: TGTGCCAGTAGCCAGGGGTGGGGGGGGAGCAATCAGCCCCAGCATTTT. Translation gives CASSQGWGGSNQPQHF.

The chain carries TRBV19 and TRBJ2-1; D might be TRBD1 (6 bases). V gave up 3 bases and J gave up 9 bases, with 18 bases separating them. The CDR3 extends over 15 amino acids. Germline V gives CDR1 LNHDA, CDR2 SQIVND (reference sequence). CDR3 in amino acids: CASSIGTRGNGEQFF. In DNA form, the CDR3 reads TGTGCCAGTAGTATCGGGACAAGAGGGAACGGTGAGCAGTTCTTC.

V gene TRBV18 combines with J gene TRBJ2-1, with D hard to call. The CDR3 totals 12 residues. V was clipped by 3 bases and J by 4 bases, with 4 bases between them. In germline, CDR1 is KGHSH, CDR2 LQKENI. CDR3 sequence reads: CASSPSYNEQFF. CDR3 sequence (DNA): TGTGCCAGCTCACCGTCTTACAATGAGCAGTTCTTC.

The V gene is TRBV28, the J gene TRBJ2-7; no reliable D call. The length of the CDR3 is 13 residues. Between the trimmed V and J ends, which lost 6 bases and 4 bases, there was a span of 13 bases. Germline V gene data show CDR1 as MDHEN and CDR2 as SYDVKM. The CDR3 DNA reads as TGTGCCAGCAGCCGAGTAGCACCTTACGAGCAGTACTTC. Protein sequence: CASSRVAPYEQYF. Together with reference TRBV28 and TRBJ2-7, the CDR3 gives the full variable domain: DVKVTQSSRYLVKRTGEKVFLECVQDMDHENMFWYRQDPGLGLRLIYFSYDVKMKEKGDIPEGYSVSREKKERFSLILESASTNQTSMYLCASSRVAPYEQYFGPGTRLTVT.

The V gene is TRBV7-2, the J gene TRBJ1-5; D may be TRBD1 (5 bases). V gave up 5 bases and J gave up 3 bases, with 14 bases separating them. Germline CDR1 reads SGHTA; CDR2 reads FQGNSA. This CDR3 comprises 15 residues. The CDR3 sequence is CASSPQAVVNQPQHF. The CDR3, as DNA: TGTGCCAGCAGCCCACAGGCGGTCGTCAATCAGCCCCAGCATTTT.

This chain uses TRBV27 with TRBJ2-7; 8 nucleotides align to TRBD1. J was trimmed by 2 bases and V by 3 bases; bases with no gene match: 15. CDR3 size: 18 residues. Germline V gene data show CDR1 as MNHEY and CDR2 as SMNVEV (reference sequence). Written as DNA, the CDR3 is TGTGCCAGCAGTTTCTACGCAGGGGGCGCGGGTAGGCCCTACGAGCAGTACTTC. Residues: CASSFYAGGAGRPYEQYF.

The chain employs TRBV5-1 and TRBJ2-1; TRBD2 aligns across 9 bases. V trimming: 2 bases; J trimming: 7 bases; junction bases outside the gene matches: 1. Germline CDR1 is SGHRS and CDR2 is YFSETQ. The CDR3 has 13 residues. CDR3 in amino acids: CASSLGLANEQFF. The CDR3 region has the DNA TGCGCCAGCAGCTTAGGACTAGCGAATGAGCAGTTCTTC. The full variable domain, completed using reference TRBV5-1 and TRBJ2-1, is KAGVTQTPRYLIKTRGQQVTLSCSPISGHRSVSWYQQTPGQGLQFLFEYFSETQRNKGNFPGRFSGRQFSNSRSEMNVSTLELGDSALYLCASSLGLANEQFFGPGTRLTVL.

The chain couples TRBV21-1 to TRBJ2-3; the table's D call of TRBD2 was not tested on the DNA. TRBV21-1 is classified as a pseudogene. This CDR3 spans 18 amino acids. The DNA for the CDR3 is TGTGCCAGCAGCAAGTCCGTCTGCCCGGGACTACCTAATAGGACGCAGTATTTT. This gives the protein CASSKSVCPGLPNRTQYF.

This clone was found a few times. The chain combines TRBV6-5 with TRBJ1-2; a possible D gene is TRBD1 (6 bases). CDR3 size: 15 residues. V was pared by 2 bases and J by 4 bases, with 14 bases between. The germline CDR1 and CDR2 sequences are MNHEY and SVGAGI. CDR3 DNA: TGTGCCAGCAGTTACCGCCCAGGGGCTCGCTATGGCTACACCTTC. It specifies CASSYRPGARYGYTF.

This chain links TRBV5-6 with TRBJ1-2; D is perhaps TRBD1 (5 bases). The CDR3 runs to 15 residues. V was trimmed by 0 bases and J by 4 bases, leaving 13 bases between them. The germline V gene encodes CDR1 SGHDT and CDR2 YYEEEE. CDR3 amino acids: CASSLGPGPSYGYTF. The CDR3 nucleotides are TGTGCCAGCAGCTTGGGTCCAGGGCCCTCCTATGGCTACACCTTC.

Notes on this clone: One junction end does not reproduce the germline sequence, and a read error may be involved. The chain carries TRBV7-9 and TRBJ2-7; 7 bases align to TRBD1. The CDR3 is made up of 15 amino acids. The germline V gene encodes CDR1 SEHNR and CDR2 FQNEAQ (reference sequence). The CDR3 nucleotides read TGTTCCAGCAGCTTAGAAAGGGGGCAATTCTACGAGCAGTACTTC. It translates to CSSSLERGQFYEQYF.